The rows below give T cell receptor beta chains drawn from one sample of a study of blood T cell repertoires in COVID-19. Produced via immunoSEQ multiplex PCR; TCRdb's table is partial and in-frame only. The sample has 150,000 to 200,000 clones; 75% to 90% are singletons. Sequencing was performed on PBMCs or T cells enriched from blood (not recorded which). All receptors derive from a man between 65 and 85 years old who had been exposed to COVID-19. The CDR3 runs from the conserved cysteine through the conserved F or W. D genes are given only for firm matches. Rows may omit the clone size; those that give it use once, few, many or a size class.

v_gene	d_gene	j_gene	abundance	CDR3nt	CDR3aa
TRBV4-1	TRBD1	TRBJ1-4	NA	TGCGCCAGCAGCCGGCAGGGACAGACAACTAATGAAAAACTGTTTTTT	CASSRQGQTTNEKLFF
TRBV12-3/TRBV12-4	NA	TRBJ1-2	NA	TGTGCCAGCAGTTTAGGAAGGGGGTATGGCTACACCTTC	CASSLGRGYGYTF
TRBV2	NA	TRBJ1-2	NA	TGTGCCAGCAGTGATAGGGGCCGAGGCTACACCTTC	CASSDRGRGYTF
TRBV5-4	NA	TRBJ1-1	NA	TGTGCCAGCAGCCCAGGACAGACGAACACTGAAGCTTTCTTT	CASSPGQTNTEAFF
TRBV6-5	NA	TRBJ1-5	NA	TGTGCCAGCAGTTACTCGATGGGGGGGCCCCAGCATTTT	CASSYSMGGPQHF
TRBV15	TRBD2	TRBJ2-1	few	TGTGCCACCAGCAGAGAGGCGGGCGGGAGCTCGAGGAATGAGCAGTTCTTC	CATSREAGGSSRNEQFF
TRBV7-2	TRBD1	TRBJ1-4	once	TGTGCCAGCAGCGTGAACAGGGGGCCTGAAAAACTGTTTTTT	CASSVNRGPEKLFF
TRBV12-3/TRBV12-4	NA	TRBJ2-7	NA	TGTGCCAGCAGTTGGGCCGATTCTTACGAGCAGTACTTC	CASSWADSYEQYF
TRBV6-1	NA	TRBJ2-7	NA	TGTGCCAGCAGTGATTATGACGGAACAGGCTACGAGCAGTACTTC	CASSDYDGTGYEQYF
TRBV6-1	TRBD1	TRBJ2-7	NA	TGTGCCAGCAGTGAAGGTTCCGGGACAGGCCGGGGATACGAGCAGTACTTC	CASSEGSGTGRGYEQYF
TRBV5-1	TRBD2	TRBJ2-3	NA	TGCGCCAGCAGCTTGGGTAGCGGGGGAACCGGAGGGACAGATACGCAGTATTTT	CASSLGSGGTGGTDTQYF
TRBV2	TRBD2	TRBJ2-2	NA	TGTGCCAGCAGGGGTCCGGGGGGTGACACCGGGGAGCTGTTTTTT	CASRGPGGDTGELFF
TRBV18	NA	TRBJ2-7	NA	TGTGCCAGCTCACGAGATTCCGGGAGGACAGGGAGCGAGCAGTACTTC	CASSRDSGRTGSEQYF
TRBV3-1/TRBV3-2	NA	TRBJ2-7	few	TGTGCCAGCAGCCATTATCACGAGCAGTACTTC	CASSHYHEQYF
TRBV19	NA	TRBJ2-7	few	TGTGCCAGTAGTATAGGTGGACACCTTAGCTACGAGCAGTACTTC	CASSIGGHLSYEQYF
TRBV6-5	TRBD1	TRBJ2-7	NA	TGTGCCAGCAGATTCTGGGATACAGGGGACTACGAGCAGTACTTC	CASRFWDTGDYEQYF
TRBV5-6	NA	TRBJ2-7	NA	TGTGCCAGCAGCTTGGCGGGCTCCTACGAGCAGTACTTC	CASSLAGSYEQYF
TRBV6-5	NA	TRBJ1-2	few	TGTGCCAGCAGGAAGACCCCCGACAGAGTCGATGGCTACACCTTC	CASRKTPDRVDGYTF
TRBV18	NA	TRBJ2-7	once	TGTGCCAGCTCACCACCCACTAGCTACGAGCAATACTTC	CASSPPTSYEQYF
TRBV12-3/TRBV12-4	NA	TRBJ1-3	NA	TGTGCCAGCAGTCTCCGCGATGGAAACACCATATATTTT	CASSLRDGNTIYF
TRBV7-9	NA	TRBJ2-3	NA	TGTGCCAGCTCTGCGCAATTGGTGGATACGCAGTATTTT	CASSAQLVDTQYF
TRBV11-2	TRBD1	TRBJ1-4	NA	TGTGCCAGCAGCCCACGCCGGGACAGCATTGCAACTAATGAAAAACTGTTTTTT	CASSPRRDSIATNEKLFF
TRBV28	NA	TRBJ2-2	NA	TGTGCCAGCAGCCCTAGTCCCTCACACACAACTTACACCGGGGAGCTGTTTTTT	CASSPSPSHTTYTGELFF
TRBV27	TRBD2	TRBJ2-2	NA	TGTGCCAGCTGCCCGGGACTAGCGGGAGGAGGGGCCGGGGAGCTGTTTTTT	CASCPGLAGGGAGELFF
TRBV9	TRBD1	TRBJ1-1	NA	TGTGCCAGCAGCGTAGCACAGGGGATGAACACTGAAGCTTTCTTT	CASSVAQGMNTEAFF
TRBV5-4	NA	TRBJ1-3	NA	TGTGCCAGCAGCTTCGGGGAATCTGGAAACACCATATATTTT	CASSFGESGNTIYF
TRBV9	TRBD2	TRBJ2-1	NA	TGTGCCAGCAGCGTAGAAAGGGAGGGCCTTGCTAATGAGCAGTTCTTC	CASSVEREGLANEQFF
TRBV3-1/TRBV3-2	NA	TRBJ2-1	NA	TGTGCCAGCAGCCAAGTCCGGGGTAGATATGAGCAGTTCTTC	CASSQVRGRYEQFF
TRBV4-1	NA	TRBJ2-2	NA	TGCGCCAGCAGCCAAGCGGGAGTGAACACCGGGGAGCTGTTTTTT	CASSQAGVNTGELFF
TRBV12-3/TRBV12-4	NA	TRBJ2-7	NA	TGTGCCAGCAGTTTAGCGGCGGGCTACGAGCAGTACTTC	CASSLAAGYEQYF
TRBV9	NA	TRBJ1-6	NA	TGTGCCAGCAGCGTAGCTGCAGGGAGGACTTCACCCCTCCACTTT	CASSVAAGRTSPLHF
TRBV6-5	NA	TRBJ1-5	NA	TGTGCCAGCAGAAAGGACAGAGGGAGTCTTCAGCCCCAGCATTTT	CASRKDRGSLQPQHF
TRBV6-5	NA	TRBJ1-2	NA	TGTGCCAGCAATTCCCCACAGGGAAGGGACTATGGCTACACCTTC	CASNSPQGRDYGYTF
TRBV4-3	NA	TRBJ2-5	NA	TGCGCCAGCAGCCTCACTATAACGGAGACCCAGTACTTC	CASSLTITETQYF
TRBV7-8	NA	TRBJ1-5	NA	TGTGCCAGCAGCTTAGATGCGGGGCAGCCCCAGCATTTT	CASSLDAGQPQHF
TRBV21-1	NA	TRBJ2-3	NA	TGTGCCAGCACCCCCCGGGACAGGACGATAGATACGCAGTATTTT	CASTPRDRTIDTQYF
TRBV6-5	NA	TRBJ2-2	few	TGTGCCAGCACTACGTTTGGTCCCGGGGAGCTGTTTTTT	CASTTFGPGELFF
TRBV7-2	TRBD2	TRBJ2-2	NA	TGTGCCAGCAGCTTAGGAGGGGGACTAGCGGGAGGCACCGGGGAGCTGTTTTTT	CASSLGGGLAGGTGELFF
TRBV28	TRBD1	TRBJ1-1	NA	TGTGCCAGCAGTTTAGGGGACAGGGGCAACACTGAAGCTTTCTTT	CASSLGDRGNTEAFF
TRBV3-1/TRBV3-2	NA	TRBJ1-6	NA	TGTGCCAGCAGCCAACATAATTTTACCGTTAATCGGCAGGGGAATTCACCCCTCCACTTT	CASSQHNFTVNRQGNSPLHF
TRBV27	NA	TRBJ1-1	NA	TGTGCCAGCACGGGGAATGTTAGGAACACTGAAGCTTTCTTT	CASTGNVRNTEAFF
TRBV5-6	NA	TRBJ2-3	once	TGTGCCAGCAGCCTTAACCGGTTCACAGATACGCAGTATTTT	CASSLNRFTDTQYF
TRBV7-9	TRBD1	TRBJ1-5	NA	TGTGCCAGCAGCCTACAGGGGGCGGGTCAGCCCCAGCATTTT	CASSLQGAGQPQHF
TRBV7-8	TRBD1	TRBJ1-4	once	TGTGCCAGCAGCTTAGCAAGGGACTCCAGGGGGCGGCATGAAAAACTGTTTTTT	CASSLARDSRGRHEKLFF
TRBV28	NA	TRBJ1-3	NA	TGTGCCAGCAGTGGAGGGGCAATCCCTTACTCTGGAAACACCATATATTTT	CASSGGAIPYSGNTIYF
TRBV6-2/TRBV6-3	TRBD1	TRBJ2-3	NA	TGTGCCAGCAGTTACCCATCCGAGAGTGTACAGGGGTTCAGCACAGATACGCAGTATTTT	CASSYPSESVQGFSTDTQYF
TRBV28	TRBD1	TRBJ2-7	NA	TGTGCCAGCAGTTTCCCTGCGACAGGGGCTAGGTACGAGCAGTACTTC	CASSFPATGARYEQYF
TRBV27	TRBD1	TRBJ1-2	NA	TGTGCCAGATTCAGTCCCGGGACAGGGGTTAGCTATGGCTACACCTTC	CARFSPGTGVSYGYTF
TRBV9	NA	TRBJ1-4	NA	TGTGCCAGCAGCGTAAGCTGGGCGGGTGAAAAACTGTTTTTT	CASSVSWAGEKLFF
TRBV6-5	TRBD1	TRBJ2-2	NA	TGTGCCAGCCGACAGGGGGTGTACACCGGGGAGCTGTTTTTT	CASRQGVYTGELFF
TRBV5-1	TRBD1	TRBJ2-3	NA	TGCGCCAGCAGCTTGGTAGACAGGGGGCGCGTAGATACGCAGTATTTT	CASSLVDRGRVDTQYF
TRBV12-3/TRBV12-4	NA	TRBJ1-2	NA	TGTGCCAGCACCTCAGACAGATACTATGGCTACACCTTC	CASTSDRYYGYTF
TRBV5-4	NA	TRBJ2-3	NA	TGTGCCAGCAGCACGGGGGACTCCGCCCCAGATACGCAGTATTTT	CASSTGDSAPDTQYF
TRBV5-4	TRBD2	TRBJ2-7	NA	TGTGCCAGCAGCTTGGAGGATTCAGTCGGGAGGGCCCAGTACTTC	CASSLEDSVGRAQYF
TRBV5-1	NA	TRBJ1-2	NA	TGCGCCAGCAGCTTGGACAGGGCTGGGGGCTACACCTTC	CASSLDRAGGYTF
TRBV7-2	NA	TRBJ1-1	few	TGTGCCAGCAGCTCAAAGTCGGGGGGATTTTGGAGCCCTGAAGCTTTCTTT	CASSSKSGGFWSPEAFF
TRBV7-2	NA	TRBJ2-3	NA	TGTGCCAGCAGCTTAGCGGTACAGGGAGGCACAGATACGCAGTATTTT	CASSLAVQGGTDTQYF
TRBV4-1	TRBD2	TRBJ2-7	few	TGCGCCAGCAGCCAAGAAGGGCGGGAGGTCTACGAGCAGTACTTC	CASSQEGREVYEQYF
TRBV15	NA	TRBJ2-7	NA	TGTGCCACCAGCAGAGATCCCGGCTACGAGCAGTACTTC	CATSRDPGYEQYF
TRBV7-2	TRBD2	TRBJ2-2	NA	TGTGCCAGCAGCCAGAGGCGGGGGGCCGACACCGGGGAGCTGTTTTTT	CASSQRRGADTGELFF